This TCR beta chain was retrieved from a study of T-cell reconstitution after alpha-beta-depleted transplantation in children (dated by TCRdb to the mid-2010s). In the study overall: The study quantitatively tracked T-cell immune reconstitution after TCRalphabeta/CD19-depleted allogeneic hematopoietic cell transplantation in children using TCR repertoire profiling.

Library generation was performed with PCR. This sample was sequenced with an Illumina HiSeq 2500. TCR library preparation used molecular barcoding, with unique molecular identifiers applied to normalize quantification of the TCRbeta repertoire. TCRdb redid the processing of the public reads, applying fastp at Q25 and MiXCR, and retained in-frame beta chains. Each CDR3 protein appears once, grouped with its most common genes and DNA. The sample includes 600,000 to 700,000 distinct CDR3 sequences, with 15% to 20% observed a single time. Jointly, the top ten make up about 1.1% of the sample. About this clonotype: Its antigen target is currently unknown. Base quality data are lacking; no much larger clone is found one base away.

Reading the germline V gene (reference sequence) gives CDR1 DFQATT and CDR2 SNEGSKA. The CDR3 sequence holds 17 residues, the cysteine and phenylalanine included. CDR3 DNA is the only sequence kept; it has 51 bases, read in frame from the first base. Ends trimmed: V by 5 bases, J by 0 bases; bases unmatched to a gene: 6. The origin of this receptor is a human donor who donated a stem cell graft to a child with acute myeloid leukemia. The specimen comprised PBMCs from the stem cell graft donor, sampled from the stem cell graft. The chain employs TRBV20-1 and TRBJ2-2; 13 junctional bases match TRBD2. The sequenced DNA: TGCAGTGCTGGACTAGCGGGGGTGACCGCGAACACCGGGGAGCTGTTTTTT. Its product reads: CSAGLAGVTANTGELFF.